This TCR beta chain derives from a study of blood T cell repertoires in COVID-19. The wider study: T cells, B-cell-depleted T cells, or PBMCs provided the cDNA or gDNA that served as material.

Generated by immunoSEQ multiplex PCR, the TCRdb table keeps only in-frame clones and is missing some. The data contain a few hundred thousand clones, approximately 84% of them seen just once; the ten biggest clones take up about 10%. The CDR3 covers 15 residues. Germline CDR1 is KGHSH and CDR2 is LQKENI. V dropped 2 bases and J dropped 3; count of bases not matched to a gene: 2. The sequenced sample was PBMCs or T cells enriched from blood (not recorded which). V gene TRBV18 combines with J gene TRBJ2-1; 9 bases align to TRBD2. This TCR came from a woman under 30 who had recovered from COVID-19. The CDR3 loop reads CASSPGAGGYNEQFF. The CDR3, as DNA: TGTGCCAGCTCACCAGGAGCGGGAGGCTACAATGAGCAGTTCTTC.